These 8 T cell receptor beta chains were all obtained from the same sample, sequenced in a study of monozygotic twins with inflammatory bowel disease. TCRdb re-called the 5' RACE reads and catalogs CDR3 proteins one per entry, DNA excluded. In total, the table holds under 200,000 distinct CDR3 sequences. Sequenced input: blood. These receptor sequences come from a human donor with ulcerative colitis or Crohn's disease, or a healthy co-twin of an affected twin (not recorded which).

This chain joins TRBV5-1 and TRBJ2-1; TCRdb's D gene call, TRBD2, goes unchecked for lack of DNA. The CDR3 spans 15 residues. The germline V gene encodes CDR1 SGHRS and CDR2 YFSETQ. Here the CDR3 reads CASSLEGSGSHEQFF.

The chain recombines TRBV12-3 or TRBV12-4 with TRBJ1-5. The CDR3 is made up of 13 amino acids. The CDR3 loop is CASRELSNQPQHF.

The gene calls are TRBV7-9 and TRBJ1-4; TCRdb designates TRBD1, a call that cannot be tested without DNA. The CDR3 runs 14 residues. Germline CDR1 is SEHNR and CDR2 is FQNEAQ (reference sequence). CDR3 residues: CASSFLQGAGKLFF.

The chain recombines TRBV30 with TRBJ2-1; TCRdb returns TRBD1, unconfirmable since there is no DNA. Germline V gene lookup returns CDR1 GTSNPN and CDR2 SVGIG (reference sequence). There are 15 residues in the CDR3. The CDR3: CAWSRRGSSYNEQFF.

V and J are TRBV20-1 and TRBJ1-2; TCRdb names TRBD1, which stays unverified in the absence of DNA. The length of the CDR3 is 12 residues. Germline V gene lookup returns CDR1 DFQATT and CDR2 SNEGSKA (reference sequence). CDR3 sequence reads: CSSLPGDYGYTF.

The genes are TRBV12-5 and TRBJ2-7; there is no DNA to check the TCRdb D call of TRBD1. Germline CDR1 and CDR2: LGHNT and FRNRAP. The CDR3 has 15 residues. CDR3 sequence: CASGLLRDRFPEQYF.

The CDR3 reads CASSSRGGLYEQYF. The rearrangement joins TRBV27 to TRBJ2-7; with no DNA, the TCRdb D assignment of TRBD1 cannot be verified. CDR3 size: 14 residues. The V gene's germline CDR1 is MNHEY and CDR2 SMNVEV (reference sequence).

The V gene is TRBV4-1, the J gene TRBJ2-7; TCRdb names TRBD2, which stays unverified in the absence of DNA. Germline CDR1 and CDR2: MGHRA and YSYEKL. The CDR3 spans 16 residues. The CDR3 protein is CASSQEGTSGKYEQYF.